The entry below describes one T cell receptor (beta chain). The record originates from a study of CD8 T cells in Susac syndrome. Germline lookup yields CDR1 MNHNY and CDR2 SVGAGI (reference sequence). This CDR3 spans 15 amino acids. J lost 5 bases, V lost 4 bases, and 7 bases had no gene match. From blood CD8+ and CD4+ T cells, TCR beta sequences were generated. While CD8+ and CD4+ T cells were isolated negatively, TEMRA cells were enriched by FACS. The RNA, roughly 0.5 to 1 ug, was put through reverse transcription using random hexamers. With immunoSEQ multiplex PCR, TCR beta CDR3 was amplified across 54 Vbeta and 13 Jbeta. One entry per CDR3 protein, called by TCRdb with MiXCR from the immunoSEQ multiplex PCR reads. The top ten clones hold 0.07% to 0.09% of a sample with 100,000 to 150,000 distinct CDR3 sequences, just under 95% of them seen once.

The sample taken for sequencing was CD4+ T cells from PBMCs. V and J are TRBV6-6 and TRBJ1-1; 10 nucleotides align to TRBD1. The source of this sequence is a human donor in good health. The CDR3 coding sequence is TGTGCCAGCAGTTCAAGAGACAGGGGGCTGACTGAAGCTTTCTTT. It encodes CASSSRDRGLTEAFF.